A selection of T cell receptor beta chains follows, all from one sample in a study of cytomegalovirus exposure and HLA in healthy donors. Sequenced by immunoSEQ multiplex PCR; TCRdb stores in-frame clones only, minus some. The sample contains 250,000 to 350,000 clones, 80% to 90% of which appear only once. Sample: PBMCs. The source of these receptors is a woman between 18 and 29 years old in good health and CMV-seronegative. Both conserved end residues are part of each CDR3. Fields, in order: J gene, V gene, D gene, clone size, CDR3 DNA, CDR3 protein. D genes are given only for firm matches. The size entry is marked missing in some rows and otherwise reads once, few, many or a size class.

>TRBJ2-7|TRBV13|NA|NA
TGTGCCAGCAGCCGTGGGAGACCAACGAATTACGAGCAGTACTTC
CASSRGRPTNYEQYF
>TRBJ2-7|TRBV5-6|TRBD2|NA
TGTGCCAGCAGCTTTAGCGGGAGCCTCTCGGGGGAGTACTTC
CASSFSGSLSGEYF
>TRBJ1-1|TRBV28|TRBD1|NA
TGTGCCAGCAGTCCCCGACAGGGTTGGACTGAAGCTTTCTTT
CASSPRQGWTEAFF
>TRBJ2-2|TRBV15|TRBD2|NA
TGTGCCACCAGCAGACCGGGAGGGAACACCGGGGAGCTGTTTTTT
CATSRPGGNTGELFF
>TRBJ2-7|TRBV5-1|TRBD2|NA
TGCGCCAGCAGCTCCCTAGCGGGAGTGGACTACGAGCAGTACTTC
CASSSLAGVDYEQYF
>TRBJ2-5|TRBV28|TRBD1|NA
TGTGCCAGCAGTATGGCAGGGGGTCAAGAGACCCAGTACTTC
CASSMAGGQETQYF
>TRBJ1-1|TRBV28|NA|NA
TGTGCCAGCATTCGACATGGCGCTGAAGCTTTCTTT
CASIRHGAEAFF
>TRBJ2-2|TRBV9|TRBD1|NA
TGTGCCAGCAGCGTAGACGCGACAGGGGACACCGGGGAGCTGTTTTTT
CASSVDATGDTGELFF
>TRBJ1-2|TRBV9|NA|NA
TGTGCCAGCAGCGTCGGGACACACTATGGCTACACCTTC
CASSVGTHYGYTF
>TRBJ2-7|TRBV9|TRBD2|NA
TGTGCCAGCAGCGTAGGGTTTAGCGGGGACTCCTACGAGCAGTACTTC
CASSVGFSGDSYEQYF
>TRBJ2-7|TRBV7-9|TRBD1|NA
TGTGCCAGCAGCTTACCCGGGACAGGGGCCTACGAGCAGTACTTC
CASSLPGTGAYEQYF
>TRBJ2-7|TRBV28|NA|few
TGTGCCAGCAGTCCCGACAGAGACGAGCAGTACTTC
CASSPDRDEQYF
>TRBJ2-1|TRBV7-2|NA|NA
TGTGCCAGCAGATCACTAGTCAACCTCGAGCAGTTCTTC
CASRSLVNLEQFF
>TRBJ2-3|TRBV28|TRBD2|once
TGTGCCAGCACTCCTCCGGGACTACCGCCAGATACGCAGTATTTT
CASTPPGLPPDTQYF
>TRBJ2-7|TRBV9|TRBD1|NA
TGTGCCAGCAGCGTCGGACAGGGGGCCCTCTACGAGCAGTACTTC
CASSVGQGALYEQYF
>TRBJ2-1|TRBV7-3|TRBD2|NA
TGTGCCAGCAGCTCACTAGCGGGAGGCGTCGTCCCCAGTGAGCAGTTCTTC
CASSSLAGGVVPSEQFF
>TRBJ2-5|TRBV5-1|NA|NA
TGCGCCAGCAGTGCGGCAGCTGAAGAGACCCAGTACTTC
CASSAAAEETQYF
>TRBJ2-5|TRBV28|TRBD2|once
TGTGCCAGCATGAGTCCGGGACTAGGAGAGACCCAGTACTTC
CASMSPGLGETQYF
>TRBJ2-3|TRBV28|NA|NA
TGTGCCAGCACCACCGGGCAGGGCTTGGTAGATACGCAGTATTTT
CASTTGQGLVDTQYF
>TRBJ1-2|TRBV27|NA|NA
TGTGCCAGCACCCCCGGGGGGGGCGCCTATGGCTACACCTTC
CASTPGGGAYGYTF